The rows below give T cell receptor beta chains drawn from one sample of a study of blood T cell repertoires in COVID-19. The table came from immunoSEQ multiplex PCR; TCRdb's copy has only in-frame clones and leaves some out. Among a few hundred thousand clones listed, 82% were seen once. Sequenced: peripheral blood. These receptors were obtained from a woman of 80 years or more with COVID-19, enrolled during active disease. Each CDR3 is given with its conserved first and last residue. D genes are given only for firm matches. Clone size is not always given. Where it is, it says once, few, many or a class for expanded clones.

d_call	v_call	j_call	cdr3_length	clone_size	cdr3_aa	cdr3_nt
TRBD1	TRBV7-2	TRBJ1-1	14	many	CASSFRGQWGEAFF	TGTGCCAGCAGCTTCAGGGGGCAATGGGGTGAAGCTTTCTTT
TRBD1	TRBV5-1	TRBJ1-6	14	-	CASSKTGDNSPLHF	TGCGCCAGCAGTAAAACAGGGGATAATTCACCCCTCCACTTT
-	TRBV15	TRBJ2-5	14	-	CATSRQAVEETQYF	TGTGCCACCAGCCGACAGGCCGTGGAAGAGACCCAGTACTTC
-	TRBV19	TRBJ2-7	14	-	CASSRETSPIEQYF	TGTGCCAGTAGTCGGGAGACTAGTCCCATCGAGCAGTACTTC
TRBD2	TRBV2	TRBJ2-1	14	-	CASRRAGVYNEQFF	TGTGCCAGCAGGAGGGCGGGAGTATACAATGAGCAGTTCTTC
TRBD1	TRBV6-5	TRBJ1-1	15	-	CASSYWDRGVAEAFF	TGTGCCAGCAGTTACTGGGACAGGGGGGTGGCTGAAGCTTTCTTT
-	TRBV28	TRBJ1-3	16	-	CASSFRATRSGNTIYF	TGTGCCAGCAGTTTCAGGGCCACCCGCTCTGGAAACACCATATATTTT
-	TRBV11-2	TRBJ2-5	15	-	CASSLGLASQETQYF	TGTGCCAGCAGCTTAGGTCTAGCTTCACAAGAGACCCAGTACTTC
TRBD1	TRBV7-9	TRBJ2-3	14	-	CASSRDRKTDTQYF	TGTGCCAGCAGCCGGGACAGGAAGACAGATACGCAGTATTTT
-	TRBV3-1/TRBV3-2	TRBJ1-1	15	-	CASSQGRPGSTEAFF	TGTGCCAGCAGCCAAGGGCGGCCGGGGAGCACTGAAGCTTTCTTT
TRBD1	TRBV28	TRBJ1-2	16	-	CASSLPVGQGTYGYTF	TGTGCCAGCAGTTTACCCGTGGGACAGGGGACCTATGGCTACACCTTC
-	TRBV7-2	TRBJ2-3	16	-	CASSLAGASGTDTQYF	TGTGCCAGCAGCTTAGCGGGGGCTAGCGGTACAGATACGCAGTATTTT
-	TRBV7-3	TRBJ2-1	15	-	CASSLSHSSYNEQFF	TGTGCCAGCAGCTTAAGTCACAGCTCCTACAATGAGCAGTTCTTC
-	TRBV19	TRBJ1-2	14	-	CASSTPLTGDGYTF	TGTGCCAGTAGTACGCCCCTGACAGGTGATGGCTACACCTTC
TRBD2	TRBV29-1	TRBJ2-3	14	-	CSGSSGGALDTQYF	TGCAGCGGTTCTAGCGGGGGGGCCTTAGATACGCAGTATTTT
-	TRBV6-5	TRBJ2-5	14	-	CASRPSLDQETQYF	TGTGCCAGCAGACCCTCACTAGATCAAGAGACCCAGTACTTC
-	TRBV3-1/TRBV3-2	TRBJ1-6	15	-	CASSTKSVGNSPLHF	TGTGCCAGCAGCACCAAGTCAGTGGGCAATTCACCCCTCCACTTT
-	TRBV7-2	TRBJ2-7	15	-	CASSLVTADSYEQYF	TGTGCCAGCAGCTTAGTAACAGCAGACTCCTACGAGCAGTACTTC
TRBD1	TRBV6-4	TRBJ2-2	15	once	CASRPGQGYTGELFF	TGTGCCAGCAGACCGGGACAGGGATACACCGGGGAGCTGTTTTTT
-	TRBV5-8	TRBJ1-2	14	many	CATAPTVLHYGYTF	TGTGCCACCGCACCGACAGTACTCCACTATGGCTACACCTTC
-	TRBV6-5	TRBJ1-1	14	-	CASSPGTRNTEAFF	TGTGCCAGCAGTCCCGGGACAAGGAACACTGAAGCTTTCTTT
TRBD1	TRBV29-1	TRBJ2-7	14	-	CSVGTGALTYEQYF	TGCAGCGTTGGGACAGGGGCGCTAACTTACGAGCAGTACTTC
-	TRBV3-1/TRBV3-2	TRBJ1-2	12	-	CASSQLSYGYTF	TGTGCCAGCAGCCAGTTGAGCTATGGCTACACCTTC
-	TRBV28	TRBJ1-2	12	-	CASGGVVYGYTF	TGTGCCAGCGGGGGGGTAGTCTATGGCTACACCTTC
TRBD1	TRBV3-1/TRBV3-2	TRBJ2-7	14	-	CASSPGQGPTKQYF	TGTGCCAGCAGCCCAGGACAGGGCCCTACGAAGCAGTACTTC
-	TRBV9	TRBJ1-4	14	-	CASSAGASNEKLFF	TGTGCCAGCAGCGCAGGGGCCTCTAATGAAAAACTGTTTTTT
-	TRBV7-9	TRBJ2-1	13	-	CASSLRQYNEQFF	TGTGCCAGCAGCTTAAGACAGTACAATGAGCAGTTCTTC
TRBD1	TRBV9	TRBJ2-5	15	-	CASSALPGQEETQYF	TGTGCCAGCAGCGCTCTCCCGGGACAGGAAGAGACCCAGTACTTC
-	TRBV28	TRBJ1-2	15	few	CASSPPGGGRYGYTF	TGTGCCAGCAGTCCCCCTGGGGGGGGCCGCTATGGCTACACCTTC
-	TRBV28	TRBJ1-5	15	few	CASSPGRGVNQPQHF	TGTGCCAGCAGCCCCGGGAGGGGCGTAAATCAGCCCCAGCATTTT